This TCR beta chain was retrieved from a study of blood T cell repertoires in COVID-19. As for the study in general: From T cells, B-cell-depleted T cells, or PBMCs came the material, which was cDNA or gDNA.

Those enrolled, adults aged roughly 18 to 100 years, came from some 23 US areas. Among Cohort 3 donors, those recovered had two negative PCRs, clearance, or symptom resolution. V lost 5 bases and J lost 3, with 20 bases in between. The CDR3 runs to 16 residues. Germline CDR1 MDHEN, CDR2 SYDVKM. Authors' analysis steps: Estimation of nucleated cell counts relied on the amplification of reference gene primers. Assay used: immunoSEQ multiplex PCR; TCRdb lists only in-frame clones, some missing. V, J and clone size reflect that table, while D and trimming were determined from the DNA. The profile covers 200,000 or so clones, with around 90% appearing a single time and 11% taken by the ten largest.

This chain uses TRBV28 with TRBJ2-7; a weak D match, TRBD2 (6 bases). The receptor was isolated from a man aged 30 to 45 who had recovered from COVID-19. The sequenced sample was PBMCs or T cells enriched from blood (not recorded which). The CDR3 spells CASSPSGPSGYYEQYF. CDR3 bases: TGTGCCAGCAGTCCCAGCGGGCCAAGCGGCTACTACGAGCAGTACTTC.